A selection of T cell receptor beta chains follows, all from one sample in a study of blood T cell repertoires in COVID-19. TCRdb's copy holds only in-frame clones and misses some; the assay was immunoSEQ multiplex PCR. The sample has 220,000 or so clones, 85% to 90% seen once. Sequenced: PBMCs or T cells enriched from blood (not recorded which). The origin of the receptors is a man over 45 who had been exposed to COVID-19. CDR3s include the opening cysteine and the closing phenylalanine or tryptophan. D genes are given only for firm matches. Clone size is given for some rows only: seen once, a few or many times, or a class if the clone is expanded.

CDR3aa: CASSFGRQGANYGYTF
CDR3nt: TGCGCCAGCAGCTTCGGGAGACAGGGAGCTAACTATGGCTACACCTTC
d_gene: TRBD1
abundance: once
v_gene: TRBV5-1
j_gene: TRBJ1-2

CDR3aa: CASSPPGGVGANVLTF
CDR3nt: TGTGCCAGCAGCCCGCCAGGGGGCGTCGGGGCCAACGTCCTGACTTTC
d_gene: TRBD1
abundance: once
v_gene: TRBV7-9
j_gene: TRBJ2-6

CDR3aa: CSASRQGDNQPQHF
CDR3nt: TGCAGTGCTAGTAGGCAGGGGGATAATCAGCCCCAGCATTTT
d_gene: TRBD1
abundance: NA
v_gene: TRBV20-1
j_gene: TRBJ1-5

CDR3aa: CAWSVGGVDRVKKLFF
CDR3nt: TGTGCCTGGAGTGTAGGGGGGGTGGACAGGGTGAAAAAACTGTTTTTT
d_gene: TRBD1
abundance: NA
v_gene: TRBV30
j_gene: TRBJ1-4

CDR3aa: CASSEYLGTGYYGYTF
CDR3nt: TGTGCCAGCAGTGAATATTTGGGTACAGGGTACTATGGCTACACCTTC
d_gene: NA
abundance: NA
v_gene: TRBV25-1
j_gene: TRBJ1-2

CDR3aa: CASSRSNPIRETQYF
CDR3nt: TGTGCCAGCAGCCGGAGTAACCCGATCCGAGAGACCCAGTACTTC
d_gene: NA
abundance: few
v_gene: TRBV5-4
j_gene: TRBJ2-5

CDR3aa: CASSQEGVSTDTQYF
CDR3nt: TGTGCCAGCAGCCAAGAGGGCGTTAGCACAGATACGCAGTATTTT
d_gene: NA
abundance: NA
v_gene: TRBV4-2
j_gene: TRBJ2-3

CDR3aa: CAHQDDTDREIDTGELFF
CDR3nt: TGTGCCCACCAGGACGATACTGACAGGGAAATAGACACCGGGGAGCTGTTTTTT
d_gene: TRBD1
abundance: NA
v_gene: TRBV19
j_gene: TRBJ2-2

CDR3aa: CASSLRRKTSGGDTQYF
CDR3nt: TGTGCCAGCAGCTTACGAAGGAAGACTAGCGGGGGGGATACGCAGTATTTT
d_gene: TRBD2
abundance: NA
v_gene: TRBV7-9
j_gene: TRBJ2-3

CDR3aa: CASSPKFGQDFYGYTF
CDR3nt: TGTGCCAGCAGCCCCAAATTCGGACAGGATTTCTATGGCTACACCTTC
d_gene: TRBD1
abundance: NA
v_gene: TRBV5-6
j_gene: TRBJ1-2